This T cell receptor (beta chain) was observed in a study of shared clonotypes between healthy human individuals. Naive CD8 populations comprised CD45RO-negative cells positively selected for CCR7, excluding terminally differentiated effector memory CD45RA+ cells. Of note for this clone: Its antigen is currently unknown.

General observations from the study: Researchers found naive subsets generally carried larger estimated richness than memory subsets.

The repertoire was sequenced with immunoSEQ multiplex PCR; TCRdb's copy has only in-frame clones and lacks some. The data contain roughly 2.1 million clones, about 92% of them singletons. Sequencing was performed on naive CD8+ T cells from PBMCs. The receptor's source is a man younger than 35 in good health. Some clones in this sample may be carry-over from other donors' samples.

CDR3 sequence reads: CASSFVWSSYEQYF. For the CDR3, the DNA is TGTGCCAGCAGCTTCGTATGGAGCTCCTACGAGCAGTACTTC. The V call is TRBV28, the J call TRBJ2-7, with unresolved D. CDR1 MDHEN and CDR2 SYDVKM come from the germline V gene. The V end was cut by 6 bases, the J end by 0 bases, with 12 bases between. This CDR3 region has 14 residues.